This entry concerns a single TCR beta chain. It lacks a known antigen. No much larger clone exists at a distance of one base, and base qualities are not known. V and J lose 0 bases and 8 bases, and a span of 11 bases separates them. The germline V gene provides CDR1 SGHRS and CDR2 YFSETQ. Taken from cysteine to phenylalanine, the CDR3 has 13 residues. CDR3 DNA only is kept here, 39 bases in frame from base 1. TCRB CDR3 regions were amplified from about 1.9 ug genomic DNA, or all available DNA if less, using the immunoSEQ assay. The multiplex PCR employed 60 forward primers targeting TCR V beta segments and 13 reverse primers targeting J beta segments. To estimate reads per starting template, synthetic control templates were spiked into each sample at limiting dilution. Sequencing produced 87 bp reads on the Illumina HiSeq System. The source study handled its data this way. PCR and sequencing errors were removed by a nearest neighbor algorithm that merged closely related sequences. TCR overlap was defined as the percentage of unique tumor TCR beta sequences that were also present in the same patient's peripheral blood. TCRdb carries this immuneACCESS record with in-frame sequences only. Its versions omit some clonotypes, under half of them owing to an unresolved V gene in the studies checked, with the rest unexplained. V and J calls and clone size are as listed in that table; D and trimming were resolved from the DNA. The sample contains approximately 82,000 clones, about 90% of them found a single time. 3.2% of the sample is in the top ten clones.

Patients were selected on the basis of adequate residual fresh-frozen tumor tissue and more than two years of available survival data. Although molecular status otherwise differed among the glioblastoma patients, no patient had an isocitrate dehydrogenase mutation. PBMC were collected before vaccination, two weeks after the third vaccination, and at tumor progression when it occurred. Genomic DNA was extracted with the Qiagen DNeasy Blood extraction Kit. The sample originates from a study of glioma-infiltrating T cells after dendritic cell vaccination (dated by TCRdb to the mid-2010s). For context, the study as a whole: Of the approximately 15 glioblastoma patients in the cohort, all drawn from Phase I and II dendritic cell vaccination trials, 9 were newly diagnosed and 6 had recurrent disease. The vaccine was prepared from monocyte-derived dendritic cells that were cultured for about 7 days with IL-4 and GM-CSF and then pulsed overnight with autologous tumor lysate. Three intradermal dendritic cell vaccine injections were administered to patients at biweekly intervals in the arm below the axilla. Tumor-infiltrating lymphocyte content was quantified and tumor and blood repertoires were compared in dendritic cell-vaccinated glioblastoma patients by deep sequencing of TCR beta CDR3 regions. Patients received autologous tumor lysate-pulsed dendritic cell vaccination between about 2003 and 2012. TCR sequencing metrics, including TIL content and tumor-blood repertoire overlap, were correlated with survival after dendritic cell vaccination. Overall study outcomes, separate from this receptor: After dendritic cell vaccination, a higher estimated pretreatment TIL content predicted longer time to progression and longer overall survival. The cohort was small and heterogeneous, and full blood and tumor sets were available for few patients, with initial-recurrent tumor pairs available for even fewer patients. No direct relationship between TCR clonality and survival was found, suggesting a diverse polyclonal response may matter. The three-group TCR overlap response model was described as speculative and requiring prospective validation.

The rearranged segments are TRBV5-1 and TRBJ1-2, with TRBD1 tentatively as D gene (5 bases match). Sequences were derived from blood, sampled before dendritic cell vaccination. This TCR was sampled from a human donor with glioblastoma. The CDR3 reads as follows: CASSLDQGFGYTF. The DNA sequence reads TGCGCCAGCAGCTTGGACCAGGGTTTCGGCTACACCTTC. The full variable domain, completed from the reference TRBV5-1 and TRBJ1-2 proteins outside the CDR3, reads KAGVTQTPRYLIKTRGQQVTLSCSPISGHRSVSWYQQTPGQGLQFLFEYFSETQRNKGNFPGRFSGRQFSNSRSEMNVSTLELGDSALYLCASSLDQGFGYTFGSGTRLTVV.